This entry lists 18 T cell receptor beta chains sequenced from one sample in a study of shared clonotypes between healthy human individuals. Only in-frame clones appear in the TCRdb table, and some are missing; sequencing was by immunoSEQ multiplex PCR. The sample includes 2 million or so clones, just under 95% of them seen just once. Cells designated naive CD8 were CD45RO-negative and were positively selected for CCR7, with terminally differentiated effector memory CD45RA+ cells excluded. Specimen: naive CD8+ T cells sorted from blood. Source of these receptors: a man younger than 35 in good health.

The CDR3 bases are TGTGCCAGCAGCATAGCAGGATCTGGAAACACCATATATTTT. This gives the protein CASSIAGSGNTIYF. V gene TRBV21-1 combines with J gene TRBJ1-3. TRBV21-1 is recorded as a pseudogene. This CDR3 comprises 14 residues.

The chain couples TRBV13 to TRBJ2-7; D is unresolved. V was clipped by 0 bases and J by 2 bases, with 5 bases between them. Germline V lookup: CDR1 PRHDT, CDR2 FYEKMQ (reference sequence). There are 13 residues in the CDR3. For the CDR3, the DNA is TGTGCCAGCAGCTTAGGCCCCACCTACGAGCAGTACTTC. This codes for CASSLGPTYEQYF.

This clone was counted a single time. The J gene is TRBJ1-5, the V gene TRBV5-4; no definite D call. Germline CDR1 and CDR2: SGHNT and YYREEE (reference sequence). The V gene lost 2 bases and the J gene lost 0 bases, with 9 bases spanning the gap. There are 15 residues in the CDR3. The CDR3 loop is CASSFPIYSNQPQHF. Here the CDR3 DNA reads TGTGCCAGCAGCTTTCCGATATATAGCAATCAGCCCCAGCATTTT.

Only a few counts were recorded for this clone. This chain links TRBV28 with TRBJ1-6; D unclear. The CDR3 is 12 residues long. Germline V gene sequence: CDR1 MDHEN, CDR2 SYDVKM. V shed 11 bases and J shed 3 bases, with 8 bases lying between them. The CDR3 sequence: CAHMGYNSPLHF. In DNA form, the CDR3 reads TGTGCCCACATGGGCTATAATTCACCCCTCCACTTT.

This chain connects TRBV21-1 to TRBJ2-2; the table's D call TRBD1 went unverified against the DNA. TRBV21-1 is tagged as a pseudogene. This CDR3 has 17 amino acids. The CDR3 nucleotides are TGTGCCAGCAGCAAAAGTCCTCCCAGGGAGAACACCGGGGAGCTGTTTTTT. It codes for CASSKSPPRENTGELFF.

The chain has TRBV18 and TRBJ2-4; 9 nucleotides match TRBD1. This CDR3 has 17 amino acids. Per germline, CDR1 KGHSH and CDR2 LQKENI. J was trimmed by 7 bases and V by 0 bases; bases with no gene match: 10. The CDR3 coding sequence is TGTGCCAGCTCACCACCTACAGGGGGCAGGCTCGGGAACATTCAGTACTTC. Residues: CASSPPTGGRLGNIQYF.

Regarding this clone: The same CDR3 can be traced to other DNA sequences in this sample. The rearrangement joins TRBV5-6 to TRBJ2-3; D call uncertain. Germline CDR1 reads SGHDT; CDR2 reads YYEEEE. Trimming removed 4 bases from V and 0 bases from J, with 6 bases in between. This CDR3 is 13 amino acids long. CDR3 sequence (DNA): TGTGCCAGCAGCCCCCCTAGCACAGATACGCAGTATTTT. Its protein is CASSPPSTDTQYF. The variable domain in full, with the rest retrieved from reference TRBV5-6 and TRBJ2-3, is DAGVTQSPTHLIKTRGQQVTLRCSPKSGHDTVSWYQQALGQGPQFIFQYYEEEERQRGNFPDRFSGHQFPNYSSELNVNALLLGDSALYLCASSPPSTDTQYFGPGTRLTVL.

This sequence joins TRBV29-1 and TRBJ1-2, with TRBD1 identical over 7 bases. The germline V gene has CDR1 SQVTM and CDR2 ANQGSEA. This CDR3 region has 13 residues. V dropped 6 bases and J dropped 0; count of bases not matched to a gene: 4. The CDR3 region has the DNA TGCAGCGTCGTGGGACAGACTAACTATGGCTACACCTTC. Its translation: CSVVGQTNYGYTF.

Written as DNA, the CDR3 is TGTGCCAGCAGTTTGGGACAGGGGACACAGACCCAGTACTTC. Translated, it gives CASSLGQGTQTQYF. V usage is TRBV27 and J usage is TRBJ2-5; 10 nucleotides agree with TRBD1. There are 14 residues in the CDR3. V was clipped by 3 bases and J by 6 bases; unmatched bases: 4. Germline V gene lookup returns CDR1 MNHEY and CDR2 SMNVEV (reference sequence).

The gene calls are TRBV19 and TRBJ2-1, with 13 bases lining up with TRBD2. The CDR3 spans 17 residues. V was pared by 9 bases and J by 2 bases, with 10 bases of the junction left unmatched. Germline CDR1 is LNHDA and CDR2 is SQIVND (reference sequence). The CDR3 sequence is CASSERGLAGPYNEQFF. Here the CDR3 DNA reads TGTGCCAGCAGTGAACGGGGACTAGCGGGGCCCTACAATGAGCAGTTCTTC.

The chain couples TRBV25-1 to TRBJ1-3, with D unclear. V was cut by 1 base and J by 0 bases, with 7 bases left in between. The CDR3 covers 15 residues. Per germline, CDR1 MGHDK and CDR2 SYGVNS. CDR3 bases: TGTGCCAGCAGTGAATGGGGTAACTCTGGAAACACCATATATTTT. Residues: CASSEWGNSGNTIYF. The entire variable domain, with the rest obtained from reference TRBV25-1 and TRBJ1-3, is as follows: EADIYQTPRYLVIGTGKKITLECSQTMGHDKMYWYQQDPGMELHLIHYSYGVNSTEKGDLSSESTVSRIRTEHFPLTLESARPSHTSQYLCASSEWGNSGNTIYFGEGSWLTVV.

The CDR3 sequence: CASSLALKPYEQYF. The DNA for the CDR3 is TGCGCCAGCAGCTTGGCCTTAAAGCCCTACGAGCAGTACTTC. V and J are TRBV5-1 and TRBJ2-7; D remains ambiguous. Germline V gene lookup returns CDR1 SGHRS and CDR2 YFSETQ. The CDR3 covers 14 residues. V shed 0 bases and J shed 2 bases, with 9 bases lying between them.

The V and J genes are TRBV7-9 and TRBJ2-2; TRBD1 or TRBD2 may be the D gene (5 bases each). This CDR3 has 15 residues. V lost 5 bases and J lost 6, with 16 bases in between. CDR1 is SEHNR and CDR2 is FQNEAQ in the germline V gene (reference sequence). CDR3 residues: CASSPRDGLAGELFF. The CDR3 DNA reads as TGTGCCAGCAGCCCCCGGGACGGCCTGGCCGGGGAGCTGTTTTTT.

The V and J genes are TRBV27 and TRBJ1-2; 9 bases fit TRBD1. The CDR3 has 15 amino acids. The V gene's germline CDR1 is MNHEY and CDR2 SMNVEV (reference sequence). The trim removed 2 bases at V and 4 bases at J, leaving 5 bases unmatched. CDR3 bases: TGTGCCAGCAGTTTAGTGACAGGGGGGGTCTATGGCTACACCTTC. Translation: CASSLVTGGVYGYTF.

The V call is TRBV7-9, the J call TRBJ2-1; D gene uncertain. V lost 1 base and J 9 bases, leaving 10 bases between the germline ends. Looked up from germline, CDR1 is SEHNR and CDR2 is FQNEAQ (reference sequence). The CDR3 is 13 amino acids. This CDR3 reads CASSLGLVSEQFF. The CDR3 coding sequence is TGTGCCAGCAGCTTAGGCTTGGTGAGTGAGCAGTTCTTC.

The V and J genes are TRBV27 and TRBJ1-5, with TRBD1 matching over 8 bases. V trimming: 5 bases; J trimming: 6 bases; junction bases outside the gene matches: 6. The CDR3 is made up of 14 amino acids. Germline-derived CDR1 and CDR2 are MNHEY and SMNVEV (reference sequence). Here the CDR3 reads CASSGTGSAQPQHF. DNA for the CDR3: TGTGCCAGCAGTGGGACAGGTTCGGCTCAGCCCCAGCATTTT.

As for this clone: The same CDR3 also results from other DNA sequences found in this sample. The chain recombines TRBV5-6 with TRBJ2-5; D is undetermined. The CDR3 runs to 13 residues. The V gene's germline CDR1 is SGHDT and CDR2 YYEEEE. V lost 4 bases to trimming and J lost 4 bases, with 11 bases between them. For the CDR3, the DNA is TGTGCCAGCAGCCCCCCCTCTTCAGAGACCCAGTACTTC. This encodes CASSPPSSETQYF.

V is TRBV4-3 and J is TRBJ2-2; unclear D gene. The CDR3 sequence is 13 residues long. Trimming stripped 4 bases from V and 4 bases from J, with 7 bases between. Germline V gene sequence: CDR1 LGHNA, CDR2 YSLEER. The CDR3 bases are TGCGCCAGCAGCCGAACGACCACCGGGGAGCTGTTTTTT. Its protein product is CASSRTTTGELFF.